The T cell receptor (beta chain) described here comes from a study of graft-versus-host responses after intestinal transplantation. Study information: Those transplanted obtained multivisceral, liver-intestinal, or isolated intestinal grafts. General observations from the study: The recipient marrow held GvH clones, and some of them showed up first in ileum or blood.

Clones were sequenced by immunoSEQ multiplex PCR, and TCRdb holds only the in-frame ones, with some missing. Here the sample spans 20,000 to 25,000 clones, 35% to 50% being singletons. This CDR3 comprises 14 residues. The germline CDR1 and CDR2 sequences are SGHNT and YYREEE (reference sequence). Losses at the gene ends were 0 bases for V and 4 bases for J; bases not matched to a gene: 2. This chain connects TRBV5-4 to TRBJ2-3; 7 bases match TRBD2. This clonotype originated in a human patient who received an intestinal transplant. The starting material was alloreactive CD4+ T cells from a mixed lymphocyte reaction culture, obtained before intestinal transplant. Noted subset: CFSE-low proliferating T cells sorted from approximately 6-day pre-transplant mixed lymphocyte reaction (GvH or HvG direction). The CDR3 reads CASSLETSSDTQYF. The CDR3 nucleotides read TGTGCCAGCAGCTTGGAGACTAGCTCAGATACGCAGTATTTT. Combining the CDR3 with reference TRBV5-4 and TRBJ2-3 gives the whole variable domain ETGVTQSPTHLIKTRGQQVTLRCSSQSGHNTVSWYQQALGQGPQFIFQYYREEENGRGNFPPRFSGLQFPNYSSELNVNALELDDSALYLCASSLETSSDTQYFGPGTRLTVL.